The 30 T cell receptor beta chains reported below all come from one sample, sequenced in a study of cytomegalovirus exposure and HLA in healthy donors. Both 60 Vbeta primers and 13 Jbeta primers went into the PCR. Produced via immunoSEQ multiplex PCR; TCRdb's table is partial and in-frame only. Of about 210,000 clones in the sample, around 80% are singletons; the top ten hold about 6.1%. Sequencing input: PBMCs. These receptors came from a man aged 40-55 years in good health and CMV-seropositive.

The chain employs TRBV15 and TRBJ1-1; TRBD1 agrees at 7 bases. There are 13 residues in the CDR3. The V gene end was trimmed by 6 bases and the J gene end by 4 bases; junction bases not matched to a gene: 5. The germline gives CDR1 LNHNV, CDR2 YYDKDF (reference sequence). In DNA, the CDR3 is TGTGCCACCAGTACAGGGGAGTTCACTGAAGCTTTCTTT. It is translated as CATSTGEFTEAFF.

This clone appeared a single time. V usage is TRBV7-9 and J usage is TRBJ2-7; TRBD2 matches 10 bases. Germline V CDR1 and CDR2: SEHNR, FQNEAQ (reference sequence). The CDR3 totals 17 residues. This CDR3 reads CSSSLTDGLAGDYEQYV. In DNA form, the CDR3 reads TGTTCCAGCAGCCTCACCGATGGCCTAGCGGGAGACTACGAGCAGTACGTC.

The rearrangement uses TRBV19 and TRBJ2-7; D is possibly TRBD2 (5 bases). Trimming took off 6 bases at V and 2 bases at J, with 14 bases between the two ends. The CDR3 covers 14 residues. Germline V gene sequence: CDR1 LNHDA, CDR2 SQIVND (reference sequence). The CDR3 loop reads CASRPSDSTYEQYF. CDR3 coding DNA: TGTGCCAGTAGACCCTCGGACTCAACCTACGAGCAGTACTTC.

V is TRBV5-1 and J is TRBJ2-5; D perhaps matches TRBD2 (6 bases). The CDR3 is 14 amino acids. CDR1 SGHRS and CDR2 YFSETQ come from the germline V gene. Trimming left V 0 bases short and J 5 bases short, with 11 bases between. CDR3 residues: CASSLVAGTETQYF. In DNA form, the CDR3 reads TGCGCCAGCAGCTTGGTGGCGGGAACGGAGACCCAGTACTTC.

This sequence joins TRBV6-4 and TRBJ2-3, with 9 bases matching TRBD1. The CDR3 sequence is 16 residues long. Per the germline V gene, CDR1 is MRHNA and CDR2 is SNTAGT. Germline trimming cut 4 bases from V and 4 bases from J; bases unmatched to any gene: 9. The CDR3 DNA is TGTGCCAGCAGTGCCCTGGGGGGACAGGGCTCAGATACGCAGTATTTT. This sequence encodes CASSALGGQGSDTQYF.

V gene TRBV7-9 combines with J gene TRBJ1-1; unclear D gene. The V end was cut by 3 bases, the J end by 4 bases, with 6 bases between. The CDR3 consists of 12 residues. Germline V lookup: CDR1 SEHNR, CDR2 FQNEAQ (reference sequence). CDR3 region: CASSFGVTEAFF. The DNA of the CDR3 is TGTGCCAGCAGCTTTGGAGTCACTGAAGCTTTCTTT.

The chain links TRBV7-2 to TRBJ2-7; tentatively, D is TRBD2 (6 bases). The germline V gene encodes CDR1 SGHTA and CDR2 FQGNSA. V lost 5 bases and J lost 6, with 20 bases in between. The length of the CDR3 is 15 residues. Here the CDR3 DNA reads TGTGCCAGCAGCCCCCTTCCCGGGGGTGGGTTCGAGCAGTACTTC. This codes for CASSPLPGGGFEQYF.

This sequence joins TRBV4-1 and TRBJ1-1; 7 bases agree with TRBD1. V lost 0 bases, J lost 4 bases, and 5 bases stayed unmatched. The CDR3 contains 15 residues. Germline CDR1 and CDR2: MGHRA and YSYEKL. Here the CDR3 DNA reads TGCGCCAGCAGCCAAGATAGGGGGCTCTTCACTGAAGCTTTCTTT. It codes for CASSQDRGLFTEAFF.

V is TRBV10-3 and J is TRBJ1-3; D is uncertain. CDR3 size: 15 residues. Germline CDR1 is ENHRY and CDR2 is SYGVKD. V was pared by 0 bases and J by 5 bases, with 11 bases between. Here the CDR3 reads CAISESELRRNTIYF. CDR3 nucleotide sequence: TGTGCCATCAGTGAGTCCGAGTTGAGAAGAAACACCATATATTTT.

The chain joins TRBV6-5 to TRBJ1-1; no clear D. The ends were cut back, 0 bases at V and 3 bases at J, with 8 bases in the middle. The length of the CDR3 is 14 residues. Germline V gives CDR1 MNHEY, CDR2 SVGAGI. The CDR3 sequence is CASSYSARDTEAFF. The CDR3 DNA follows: TGTGCCAGCAGTTACTCGGCACGGGACACTGAAGCTTTCTTT.

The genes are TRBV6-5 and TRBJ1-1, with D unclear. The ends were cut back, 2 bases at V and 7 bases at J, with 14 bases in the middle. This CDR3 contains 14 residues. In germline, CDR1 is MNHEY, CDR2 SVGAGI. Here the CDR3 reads CASSYGPRQGEAFF. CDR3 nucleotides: TGTGCCAGCAGTTACGGGCCACGGCAAGGTGAAGCTTTCTTT.

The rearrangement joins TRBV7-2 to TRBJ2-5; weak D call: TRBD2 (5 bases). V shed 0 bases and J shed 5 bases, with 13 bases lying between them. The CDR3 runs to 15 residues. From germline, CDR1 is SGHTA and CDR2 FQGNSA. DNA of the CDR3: TGTGCCAGCAGCTTAGCGCAAGCGAGGGCGGAGACCCAGTACTTC. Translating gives CASSLAQARAETQYF.

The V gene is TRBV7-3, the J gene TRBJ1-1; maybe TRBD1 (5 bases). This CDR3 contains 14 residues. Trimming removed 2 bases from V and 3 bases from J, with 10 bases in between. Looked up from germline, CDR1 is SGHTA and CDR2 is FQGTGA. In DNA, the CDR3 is TGTGCCAGCAGCTTACAGGGTGGCGACACTGAAGCTTTCTTT. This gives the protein CASSLQGGDTEAFF.

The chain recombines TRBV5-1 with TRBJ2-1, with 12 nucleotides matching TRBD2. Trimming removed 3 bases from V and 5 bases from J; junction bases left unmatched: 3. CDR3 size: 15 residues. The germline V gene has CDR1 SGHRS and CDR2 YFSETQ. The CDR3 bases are TGCGCCAGCAGCTGGACTAGCGGGGTCAACAATGAGCAGTTCTTC. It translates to CASSWTSGVNNEQFF.

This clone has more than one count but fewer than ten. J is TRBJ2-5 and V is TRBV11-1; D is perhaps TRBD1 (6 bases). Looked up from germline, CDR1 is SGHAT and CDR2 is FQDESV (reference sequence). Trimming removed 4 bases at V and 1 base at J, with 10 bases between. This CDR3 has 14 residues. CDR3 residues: CASSWTVGQETQYF. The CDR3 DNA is TGTGCCAGCAGCTGGACAGTCGGCCAAGAGACCCAGTACTTC.

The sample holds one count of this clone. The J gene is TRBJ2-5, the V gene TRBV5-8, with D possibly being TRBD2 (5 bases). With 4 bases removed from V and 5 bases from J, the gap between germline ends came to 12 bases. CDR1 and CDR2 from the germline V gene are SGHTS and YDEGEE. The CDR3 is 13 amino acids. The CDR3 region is CASSVTGLETQYF. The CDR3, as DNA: TGTGCCAGCAGCGTGACTGGACTCGAGACCCAGTACTTC. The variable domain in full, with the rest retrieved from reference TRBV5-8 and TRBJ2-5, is EAGVTQSPTHLIKTRGQQATLRCSPISGHTSVYWYQQALGLGLQFLLWYDEGEERNRGNFPPRFSGRQFPNYSSELNVNALELEDSALYLCASSVTGLETQYFGPGTRLLVL.

DNA for the CDR3: TGTGCCAGCAGCCCGGAGACAGCGCTCGCTAACTATGGCTACACCTTC. Amino acids: CASSPETALANYGYTF. The chain recombines TRBV14 with TRBJ1-2; D is possibly TRBD1 (5 bases). Germline V gene data show CDR1 as SGHDN and CDR2 as FVKESK. The CDR3 is 16 amino acids. The germline V and J ends were trimmed by 4 bases and 0 bases, with 15 bases remaining between them. The complete variable domain, with remaining parts taken from reference TRBV14 and TRBJ1-2, reads EAGVTQFPSHSVIEKGQTVTLRCDPISGHDNLYWYRRVMGKEIKFLLHFVKESKQDESGMPNNRFLAERTGGTYSTLKVQPAELEDSGVYFCASSPETALANYGYTFGSGTRLTVV.

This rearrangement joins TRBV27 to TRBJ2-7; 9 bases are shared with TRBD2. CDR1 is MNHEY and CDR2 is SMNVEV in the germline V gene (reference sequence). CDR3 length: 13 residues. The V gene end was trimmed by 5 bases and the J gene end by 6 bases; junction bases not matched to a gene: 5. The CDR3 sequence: CASSPRTSAEQYV. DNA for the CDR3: TGTGCCAGCAGTCCGCGGACTAGCGCCGAGCAGTACGTC.

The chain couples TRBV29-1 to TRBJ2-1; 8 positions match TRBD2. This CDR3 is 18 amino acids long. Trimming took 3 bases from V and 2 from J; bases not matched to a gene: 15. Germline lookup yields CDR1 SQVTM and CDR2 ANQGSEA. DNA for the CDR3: TGCAGCGTTGAGGGCCCCTCCACTAGCGGCCTTACCTACAATGAGCAGTTCTTC. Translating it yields CSVEGPSTSGLTYNEQFF.

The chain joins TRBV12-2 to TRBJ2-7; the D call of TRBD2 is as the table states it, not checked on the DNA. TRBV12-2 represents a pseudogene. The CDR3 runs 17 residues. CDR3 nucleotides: TGTGCAAGTCGCTTAGTTCAGGGGCGGGAGAAGGCCTACGAGCAGTACGTC. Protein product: CASRLVQGREKAYEQYV.

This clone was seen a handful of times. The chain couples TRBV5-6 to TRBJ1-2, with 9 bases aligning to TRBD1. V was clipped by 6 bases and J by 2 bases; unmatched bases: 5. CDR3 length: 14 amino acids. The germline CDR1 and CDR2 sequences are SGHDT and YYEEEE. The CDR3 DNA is TGTGCCAGCATCAGGGACAGGGAAAACTATGGCTACACCTTC. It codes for CASIRDRENYGYTF.

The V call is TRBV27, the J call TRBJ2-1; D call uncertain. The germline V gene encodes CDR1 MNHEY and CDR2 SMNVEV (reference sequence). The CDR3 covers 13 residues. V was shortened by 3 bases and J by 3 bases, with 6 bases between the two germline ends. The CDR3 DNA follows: TGTGCCAGCAGTTTTGGCCACTACAATGAGCAGTTCTTC. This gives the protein CASSFGHYNEQFF.

For the CDR3, the DNA is TGTGCCAGCTCATCGACAGGGACTGGTCAGCCCCAGCATTTT. Translation: CASSSTGTGQPQHF. The rearrangement links TRBV18 to TRBJ1-5; 7 bases map to TRBD1. The CDR3 spans 14 residues. Losses at the gene ends were 5 bases for V and 6 bases for J; bases not matched to a gene: 7. The germline V gene encodes CDR1 KGHSH and CDR2 LQKENI.

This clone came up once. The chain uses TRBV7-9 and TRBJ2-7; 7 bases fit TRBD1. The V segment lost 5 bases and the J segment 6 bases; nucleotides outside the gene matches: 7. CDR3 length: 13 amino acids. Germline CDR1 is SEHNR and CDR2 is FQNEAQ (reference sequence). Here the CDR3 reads CASSRDRAAEQYV. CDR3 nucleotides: TGTGCCAGCAGCCGCGACAGGGCAGCCGAGCAGTACGTC.

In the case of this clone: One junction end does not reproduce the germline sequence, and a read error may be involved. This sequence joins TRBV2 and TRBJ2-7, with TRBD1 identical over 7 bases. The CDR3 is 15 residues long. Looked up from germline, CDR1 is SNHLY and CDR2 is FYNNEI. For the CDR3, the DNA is TGTGCCAGCAGTGAATTTCCGGGACAGACCTCGCTGTTGGACTTC. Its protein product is CASSEFPGQTSLLDF.

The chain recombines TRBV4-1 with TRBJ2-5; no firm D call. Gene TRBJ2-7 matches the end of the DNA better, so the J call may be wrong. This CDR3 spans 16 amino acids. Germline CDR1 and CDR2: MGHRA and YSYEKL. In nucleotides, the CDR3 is TGCGCCAGCAGCCAGCAAGAGTCCTTGCCCGGTTACGAGCAGTACTTC. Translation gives CASSQQESLPGYEQYF.

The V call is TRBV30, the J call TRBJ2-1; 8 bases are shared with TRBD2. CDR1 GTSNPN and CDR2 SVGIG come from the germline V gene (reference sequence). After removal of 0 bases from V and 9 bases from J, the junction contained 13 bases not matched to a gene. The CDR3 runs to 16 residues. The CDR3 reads CAWSVWLAGRGGEQFF. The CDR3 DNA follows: TGTGCCTGGAGTGTATGGCTAGCGGGCCGGGGGGGTGAGCAGTTCTTC.

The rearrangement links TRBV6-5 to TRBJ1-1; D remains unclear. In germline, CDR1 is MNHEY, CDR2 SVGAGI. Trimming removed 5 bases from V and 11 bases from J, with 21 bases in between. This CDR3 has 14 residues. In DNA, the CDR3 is TGTGCCAGCAGTGAATGGGAGGGCGCGGTGAAGGCTTTCTTT. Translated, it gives CASSEWEGAVKAFF.

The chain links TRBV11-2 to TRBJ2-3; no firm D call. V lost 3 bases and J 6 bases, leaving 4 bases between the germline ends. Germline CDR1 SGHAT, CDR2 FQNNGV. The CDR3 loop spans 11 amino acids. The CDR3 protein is CASSFSDTQYF. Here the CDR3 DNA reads TGTGCCAGCAGCTTCTCGGATACGCAGTATTTT. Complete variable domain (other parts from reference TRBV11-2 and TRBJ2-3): EAGVAQSPRYKIIEKRQSVAFWCNPISGHATLYWYQQILGQGPKLLIQFQNNGVVDDSQLPKDRFSAERLKGVDSTLKIQPAKLEDSAVYLCASSFSDTQYFGPGTRLTVL.

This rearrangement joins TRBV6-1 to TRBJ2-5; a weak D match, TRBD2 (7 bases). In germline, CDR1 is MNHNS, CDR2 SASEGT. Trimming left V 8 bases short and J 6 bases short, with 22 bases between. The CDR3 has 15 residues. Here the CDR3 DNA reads TGTGCCAGCGTTCCTTCCTGGGGGGGCGTGAAGACCCAGTACTTC. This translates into CASVPSWGGVKTQYF.